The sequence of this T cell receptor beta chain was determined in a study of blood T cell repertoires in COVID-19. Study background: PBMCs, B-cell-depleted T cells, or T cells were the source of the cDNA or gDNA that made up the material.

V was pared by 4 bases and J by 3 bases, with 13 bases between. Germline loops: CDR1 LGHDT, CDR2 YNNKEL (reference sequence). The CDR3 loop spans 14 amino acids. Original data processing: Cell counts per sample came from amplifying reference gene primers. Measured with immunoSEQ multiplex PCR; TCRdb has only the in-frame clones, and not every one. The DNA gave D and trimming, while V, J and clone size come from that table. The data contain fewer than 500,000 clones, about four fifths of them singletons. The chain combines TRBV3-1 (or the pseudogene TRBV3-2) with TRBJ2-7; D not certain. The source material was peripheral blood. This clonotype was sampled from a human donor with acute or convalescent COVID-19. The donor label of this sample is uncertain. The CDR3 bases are TGTGCCAGCAGCCGAGAGTTTGGAGACTACGAGCAGTACTTC. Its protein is CASSREFGDYEQYF.